This TCR beta chain came from a study of blood T cell repertoires in COVID-19. Whole-study context: Both acute and convalescent COVID-19 samples were obtained from the United States, Italy and Spain.

The CDR3 runs to 14 residues. CDR1 and CDR2 (germline): KGHSH, LQKENI. V dropped 0 bases and J dropped 4 bases, with 9 bases sitting between them. Measured with immunoSEQ multiplex PCR; TCRdb has only the in-frame clones, and not every one. The data hold over 150,000 clones, with approximately 83% observed a single time. The clonotype comes from a woman between 40 and 55 years old with COVID-19, enrolled during active disease. Sequencing was done on a sample of peripheral blood. The V call is TRBV18, the J call TRBJ1-1; the D is unclear. The CDR3 DNA reads TGTGCCAGCTCACCACCTAGTCGGAGCACTGAAGCTTTCTTT. Translated, it gives CASSPPSRSTEAFF.